These 28 T cell receptor beta chains were all obtained from the same sample, sequenced in a study of response to subunit inactivated influenza vaccine. Via MiXCR, TCRdb re-called the RT-PCR reads, giving one row per CDR3 protein. The sample records some 500,000 distinct CDR3 sequences, 15% to 20% being singletons. Sequences were derived from CD4+ T cells sorted from PBMCs, sampled less than 30 months after vaccination. The receptors shown here come from a man aged 45-69 years who received an inactivated influenza vaccine.

Note on this clonotype: One base away lies a much larger clone, so this may be a sequencing read error. V usage is TRBV29-1 and J usage is TRBJ2-2; D assignment may be TRBD1 or TRBD2 (6 bases each). V shed 6 bases and J shed 7 bases, with 12 bases lying between them. This CDR3 is built from 12 residues. CDR1 is SQVTM and CDR2 is ANQGSEA in the germline V gene. Written as DNA, the CDR3 is TGCAGCGTGGGGGGCACCGTCGGGGAGCTGTTTTTT. Translating it yields CSVGGTVGELFF.

The gene calls are TRBV4-1 and TRBJ2-2, with TRBD1 identical over 10 bases. V was pared by 3 bases and J by 3 bases, with 13 bases of the junction left unmatched. The CDR3 sequence is 19 residues long. Looked up from germline, CDR1 is MGHRA and CDR2 is YSYEKL. CDR3 nucleotides: TGCGCCAGCAGCCAGACAGGACAGGGGGTAGGGTTGTACACCGGGGAGCTGTTTTTT. Residues: CASSQTGQGVGLYTGELFF.

This sequence joins TRBV5-1 and TRBJ2-5; TRBD1 is a possible D gene (6 bases). CDR3 length equals 17 residues. Trimming took off 4 bases at V and 2 bases at J, with 21 bases between the two ends. The V gene's germline CDR1 is SGHRS and CDR2 YFSETQ. CDR3 loop: CASSLDGLGTNQETQYF. The CDR3 coding sequence is TGCGCCAGCAGCCTGGACGGACTCGGGACAAATCAAGAGACCCAGTACTTC.

The CDR3 is CASSEMASNQPQHF. In DNA form, the CDR3 reads TGTGCCAGCAGTGAAATGGCTAGCAATCAGCCCCAGCATTTT. The gene calls are TRBV6-1 and TRBJ1-5; unclear D gene. Trimming pared 2 bases from V and 0 bases from J, leaving 5 bases between. Germline assignment: CDR1 MNHNS and CDR2 SASEGT. This CDR3 has 14 residues.

This clonotype was seen repeatedly, ten times or more. V usage is TRBV20-1 and J usage is TRBJ2-1; D possibly corresponds to TRBD2 (7 bases). Deletions cut 6 bases from V and 10 bases from J, with 16 bases between. This CDR3 contains 12 residues. Per the germline V gene, CDR1 is DFQATT and CDR2 is SNEGSKA (reference sequence). This chain's CDR3 is CSASKGGGEQFF. The CDR3 DNA reads TGCAGTGCCAGTAAGGGGGGAGGGGAGCAGTTCTTC.

This sequence joins TRBV12-3 or TRBV12-4 and TRBJ2-1; D is possibly TRBD2 (5 bases). The CDR3 length is 13 residues. The V gene lost 4 bases and the J gene lost 7 bases, with 11 bases spanning the gap. CDR3 protein: CASSYSGRNEQFF. In DNA form, the CDR3 reads TGTGCCAGCAGTTATTCGGGAAGGAATGAGCAGTTCTTC.

This clonotype showed up just once. This chain links TRBV12-3 or TRBV12-4 with TRBJ1-1, with D uncertain. The CDR3 is 15 amino acids. V shed 1 base and J shed 0 bases, with 9 bases lying between them. CDR3 residues: CASSLGVSLNTEAFF. DNA of the CDR3: TGTGCCAGCAGTTTAGGAGTTAGCCTGAACACTGAAGCTTTCTTT.

Only a few counts were recorded for this clonotype. The chain uses TRBV4-2 and TRBJ1-2; TRBD1 might be the D (5 bases). Germline CDR1 is LGHNA and CDR2 is YNFKEQ. Trimming pared 1 base from V and 7 bases from J, leaving 16 bases between. The CDR3 length is 15 residues. CDR3 sequence reads: CASSQGRGATGGYTF. The CDR3 DNA reads as TGTGCCAGCAGCCAAGGGCGGGGCGCTACGGGTGGCTACACCTTC.

This chain uses TRBV11-2 with TRBJ2-7, with a possible D match to TRBD2 (6 bases). The germline V gene has CDR1 SGHAT and CDR2 FQNNGV. Trimming left V 1 base short and J 7 bases short, with 11 bases between. This CDR3 spans 13 amino acids. This CDR3 is CASSLVLAGEQYF. The CDR3 DNA reads as TGTGCCAGCAGCTTAGTACTAGCTGGAGAGCAGTACTTC.

This clonotype was seen a handful of times. CDR3 amino acids: CASSLVRDLGAEAFF. The DNA of the CDR3 is TGTGCCAGCAGCTTAGTCAGGGATCTGGGCGCTGAAGCTTTCTTT. The J gene is TRBJ1-1, the V gene TRBV11-2; D possibly corresponds to TRBD1 (5 bases). The germline V gene has CDR1 SGHAT and CDR2 FQNNGV. This CDR3 is 15 amino acids long. V was trimmed by 1 base and J by 6 bases, leaving 15 bases between them.

The chain has TRBV5-1 and TRBJ1-1, with D perhaps TRBD1 (5 bases). The CDR3 has 14 residues. Per germline, CDR1 SGHRS and CDR2 YFSETQ. The V end was cut by 4 bases, the J end by 1 base, with 11 bases between. In DNA, the CDR3 is TGCGCCAGCAGCCAGGGCCTGGGGAACACTGAAGCTTTCTTT. This gives the protein CASSQGLGNTEAFF.

J is TRBJ2-3 and V is TRBV7-2; the D is unclear. CDR1 is SGHTA and CDR2 is FQGNSA in the germline V gene. The CDR3 length is 17 residues. Between the trimmed V and J ends, which lost 5 bases and 2 bases, there was a span of 20 bases. In DNA form, the CDR3 reads TGTGCCAGCAGCCCTACCACGGGCCTTTTCCTCACAGATACGCAGTATTTT. Translated, it gives CASSPTTGLFLTDTQYF.

In its sample, this clonotype was seen a few times. The chain recombines TRBV4-2 with TRBJ2-2; D is ambiguous. CDR1 and CDR2 (germline): LGHNA, YNFKEQ. Trimming took off 7 bases at V and 6 bases at J, with 12 bases between the two ends. The CDR3 is 13 residues long. DNA of the CDR3: TGTGCCAGCAAGGGTGTTGCGTCCGGGGAGCTGTTTTTT. It yields the protein CASKGVASGELFF.

In this sample, this clonotype turned up a few times. The chain carries TRBV6-6 and TRBJ2-1; D is uncertain. The CDR3 spans 13 residues. V shed 0 bases and J shed 10 bases, with 10 bases lying between them. CDR1 MNHNY and CDR2 SVGAGI come from the germline V gene (reference sequence). CDR3 nucleotide sequence: TGTGCCAGCAGTTACTCGGGCCAGTCAGAGCAGTTCTTC. It yields the protein CASSYSGQSEQFF.

This clonotype was recorded at least ten times. V and J are TRBV11-3 and TRBJ2-3, with 12 bases aligning to TRBD2. CDR3 length equals 18 residues. The germline CDR1 and CDR2 sequences are SGHNT and YENEEA. J gave up 0 bases and V 3 bases, and 7 bases lay outside the gene matches. The CDR3 loop is CASSFFTSGGTSTDTQYF. CDR3 coding DNA: TGTGCCAGCAGCTTCTTTACTAGCGGGGGGACTAGCACAGATACGCAGTATTTT.

The chain combines TRBV5-1 with TRBJ2-1, with 7 nucleotides matching TRBD2. This CDR3 spans 14 amino acids. V dropped 4 bases and J dropped 8; count of bases not matched to a gene: 9. In germline, CDR1 is SGHRS, CDR2 YFSETQ. The CDR3 loop reads CASSAASGRDEQFF. In DNA, the CDR3 is TGCGCCAGCAGCGCCGCTAGCGGAAGGGATGAGCAGTTCTTC.

This clonotype was observed a few times. The V call is TRBV5-1, the J call TRBJ2-1; 7 bases line up with TRBD2. CDR1 is SGHRS and CDR2 is YFSETQ in the germline V gene. With V trimmed by 1 base and J by 5 bases, 6 bases remained unmatched. The CDR3 is 15 residues long. The CDR3 spells CASSLSGGGHNEQFF. The DNA of the CDR3 is TGCGCCAGCAGCTTGAGCGGCGGGGGACACAATGAGCAGTTCTTC. Based on the CDR3 plus reference TRBV5-1 and TRBJ2-1, the full variable domain is KAGVTQTPRYLIKTRGQQVTLSCSPISGHRSVSWYQQTPGQGLQFLFEYFSETQRNKGNFPGRFSGRQFSNSRSEMNVSTLELGDSALYLCASSLSGGGHNEQFFGPGTRLTVL.

The V gene is TRBV10-3, the J gene TRBJ2-3; 10 positions match TRBD2. Germline V gene sequence: CDR1 ENHRY, CDR2 SYGVKD. V dropped 2 bases and J dropped 5; count of bases not matched to a gene: 7. CDR3 size: 16 residues. The CDR3 nucleotides are TGTGCCATCAGTGAGGGCAGCGGGGGGGCAGGAGATACGCAGTATTTT. It is translated as CAISEGSGGAGDTQYF.

The chain joins TRBV5-1 to TRBJ1-5; no clear D gene. The germline gives CDR1 SGHRS, CDR2 YFSETQ. Trimming took off 5 bases at V and 4 bases at J, with 10 bases between the two ends. This CDR3 spans 13 amino acids. CDR3 in amino acids: CASRDGENQPQHF. The CDR3 DNA follows: TGCGCCAGCAGAGACGGTGAGAATCAGCCCCAGCATTTT.

This clonotype came up a few times. The chain recombines TRBV19 with TRBJ1-1; D may be TRBD1 (5 bases). CDR3 length: 14 amino acids. V was pared by 10 bases and J by 1 base, with 16 bases between. Per the germline V gene, CDR1 is LNHDA and CDR2 is SQIVND (reference sequence). The CDR3 DNA reads TGTGCCACTCATCCCCATACAGGGAACACTGAAGCTTTCTTT. This translates into CATHPHTGNTEAFF.

The chain has TRBV20-1 and TRBJ1-5; the D is unclear. The CDR3 loop spans 13 amino acids. Germline CDR1 reads DFQATT; CDR2 reads SNEGSKA (reference sequence). Trimming took 5 bases from V and 1 from J, leaving 9 bases between them. DNA of the CDR3: TGCAGTGCTCAAAGGACGAGCAATCAGCCCCAGCATTTT. It encodes CSAQRTSNQPQHF.

This clonotype occurred many times. This chain connects TRBV4-3 to TRBJ2-5; D could derive from TRBD1 or TRBD2 (5 bases each). Trimming removed 0 bases at V and 4 bases at J, with 12 bases between. The CDR3 extends over 15 amino acids. CDR1 and CDR2 from the germline V gene are LGHNA and YSLEER. CDR3 sequence reads: CASSQDVAGRETQYF. The CDR3 DNA follows: TGCGCCAGCAGCCAAGATGTGGCAGGGAGAGAGACCCAGTACTTC.

The chain has TRBV5-5 and TRBJ2-7; D gene uncertain. The germline CDR1 and CDR2 sequences are SGHKS and YYEKEE (reference sequence). V dropped 7 bases and J dropped 3 bases, with 17 bases sitting between them. The CDR3 is made up of 14 amino acids. CDR3 residues: CASAPGVSDYEQYF. CDR3 sequence (DNA): TGTGCCAGCGCCCCAGGAGTCAGCGACTACGAGCAGTACTTC.

V gene TRBV10-3 combines with J gene TRBJ1-1; D is perhaps TRBD1 (5 bases). CDR3 length: 13 residues. The V end lost 10 bases, the J end lost 3 bases, and 15 bases lay between the germline ends. Germline assignment: CDR1 ENHRY and CDR2 SYGVKD. This chain's CDR3 is CATRDGLDTEAFF. CDR3 bases: TGTGCCACCAGGGATGGTTTGGACACTGAAGCTTTCTTT.

V usage is TRBV6-2 or TRBV6-3 and J usage is TRBJ2-7; 8 nucleotides align to TRBD1. There are 18 residues in the CDR3. Unmatched junction bases numbered 22, after V lost 9 bases and J lost 3 bases. The germline V gene has CDR1 MNHEY and CDR2 SVGEGT. CDR3 loop: CARSAQGVKGTASYEQYF. DNA for the CDR3: TGTGCCAGAAGTGCACAGGGGGTAAAAGGGACCGCGAGCTACGAGCAGTACTTC.

This chain uses TRBV7-8 with TRBJ2-5; no clear D gene. The ends were cut back, 5 bases at V and 0 bases at J, with 10 bases in the middle. The CDR3 contains 14 residues. CDR1 is SGHVS and CDR2 is FQNEAQ in the germline V gene. CDR3 protein: CASSLLQYQETQYF. DNA for the CDR3: TGTGCCAGCAGCCTCCTACAGTACCAAGAGACCCAGTACTTC.

This clonotype has a handful of counts. The chain is built from TRBV14 and TRBJ2-1, with D perhaps matching TRBD2 (5 bases). Germline V CDR1 and CDR2: SGHDN, FVKESK. The CDR3 is made up of 15 amino acids. V was trimmed by 4 bases and J by 4 bases, leaving 14 bases between them. CDR3 sequence reads: CASSPNTRLYNEQFF. The CDR3 region has the DNA TGTGCCAGCAGCCCAAATACGAGACTATACAATGAGCAGTTCTTC. Combining the CDR3 with reference TRBV14 and TRBJ2-1 gives the whole variable domain EAGVTQFPSHSVIEKGQTVTLRCDPISGHDNLYWYRRVMGKEIKFLLHFVKESKQDESGMPNNRFLAERTGGTYSTLKVQPAELEDSGVYFCASSPNTRLYNEQFFGPGTRLTVL.

The chain carries TRBV24-1 and TRBJ2-5; a weak D match, TRBD2 (5 bases). The CDR3 loop spans 16 amino acids. Deletions cut 4 bases from V and 1 base from J, with 15 bases between. Germline V CDR1 and CDR2: KGHDR, SFDVKD. This CDR3 reads CATSDTRGETQETQYF. CDR3 DNA sequence: TGTGCCACCAGTGACACCCGTGGGGAGACCCAAGAGACCCAGTACTTC.